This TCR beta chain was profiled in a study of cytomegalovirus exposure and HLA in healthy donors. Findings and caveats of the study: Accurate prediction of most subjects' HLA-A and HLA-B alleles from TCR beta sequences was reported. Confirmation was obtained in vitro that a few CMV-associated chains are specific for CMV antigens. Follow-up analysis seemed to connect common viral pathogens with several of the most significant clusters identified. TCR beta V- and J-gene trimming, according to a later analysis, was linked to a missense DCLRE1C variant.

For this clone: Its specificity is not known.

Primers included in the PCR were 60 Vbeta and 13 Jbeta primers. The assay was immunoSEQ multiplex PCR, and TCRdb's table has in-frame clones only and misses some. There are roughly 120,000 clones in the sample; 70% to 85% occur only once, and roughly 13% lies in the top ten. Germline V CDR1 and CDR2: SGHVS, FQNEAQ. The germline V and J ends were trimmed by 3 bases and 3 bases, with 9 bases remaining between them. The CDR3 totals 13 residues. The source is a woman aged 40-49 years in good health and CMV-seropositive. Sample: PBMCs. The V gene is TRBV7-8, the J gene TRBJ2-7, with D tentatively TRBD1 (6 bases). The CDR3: CASSFDRYYEQYF. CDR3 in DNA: TGTGCCAGCAGCTTCGACAGGTACTACGAGCAGTACTTC.